The 19 T cell receptor beta chains listed next were all sequenced from one sample in a study of T cells in Graves' hyperthyroidism and ophthalmopathy. The TCR beta CDR3 regions underwent amplification using RNA transcripts as the source. A set of HTBI primers served as the primers for a first-round RT-PCR of the TCR CDR3. TCRdb re-called the multiplex PCR reads with MiXCR, one entry per CDR3 protein. This table has 600,000 to 850,000 distinct CDR3 sequences, over 15% appearing once. Sequenced material: blood. The receptors come from a woman between 45 and 65 years old with Graves' hyperthyroidism that later progressed to Graves' ophthalmopathy.

This clonotype showed up many times. V gene TRBV7-2 combines with J gene TRBJ1-2; D unclear. The CDR3 has 15 residues. The V end lost 2 bases, the J end lost 3 bases, and 13 bases lay between the germline ends. Germline CDR1 is SGHTA and CDR2 is FQGNSA. The CDR3 protein is CASSLFGLRDYGYTF. The CDR3 DNA reads TGTGCCAGCAGCTTATTCGGGTTGAGGGACTATGGCTACACCTTC.

This clonotype was seen a few times. The chain recombines TRBV29-1 with TRBJ2-1, with D perhaps given as TRBD1 or TRBD2 (5 bases each). In germline, CDR1 is SQVTM, CDR2 ANQGSEA. Deletions cut 6 bases from V and 0 bases from J, with 18 bases between. The CDR3 runs to 16 residues. The CDR3 DNA reads TGCAGCGTCGCCGTCGGTCCGGGGCTCTCCTACAATGAGCAGTTCTTC. Its protein is CSVAVGPGLSYNEQFF.

The table lists this clonotype with a few counts. This sequence joins TRBV4-1 and TRBJ2-7; D may be TRBD1 (7 bases). CDR3 size: 16 residues. V was pared by 5 bases and J by 0 bases, with 17 bases between. CDR1 and CDR2 (germline): MGHRA, YSYEKL. CDR3 in DNA: TGCGCCAGCAGCTCAGACACAGGGGACTTCTCCTACGAGCAGTACTTC. It translates to CASSSDTGDFSYEQYF.

V is TRBV11-1 and J is TRBJ2-6, with D unclear. CDR3 length: 16 residues. The V end lost 0 bases, the J end lost 0 bases, and 6 bases lay between the germline ends. Germline CDR1 is SGHAT and CDR2 is FQDESV (reference sequence). The CDR3 coding sequence is TGTGCCAGCAGCTTAGCGCTGCTCTCTGGGGCCAACGTCCTGACTTTC. It yields the protein CASSLALLSGANVLTF. Combining the CDR3 with reference TRBV11-1 and TRBJ2-6 gives the whole variable domain EAEVAQSPRYKITEKSQAVAFWCDPISGHATLYWYRQILGQGPELLVQFQDESVVDDSQLPKDRFSAERLKGVDSTLKIQPAELGDSAMYLCASSLALLSGANVLTFGAGSRLTVL.

The chain uses TRBV6-1 and TRBJ1-5; a weak D match, TRBD1 (5 bases). Germline V CDR1 and CDR2: MNHNS, SASEGT. This CDR3 has 16 residues. The ends were cut back, 3 bases at V and 9 bases at J, with 21 bases in the middle. For the CDR3, the DNA is TGTGCCAGCAGTGACCCCGTCCGGGTCCGCCAGGGGCCCCAGCATTTT. This sequence encodes CASSDPVRVRQGPQHF.

This clonotype was recorded at least ten times. V usage is TRBV3-1 and J usage is TRBJ2-5; 7 nucleotides match TRBD2. After removal of 1 base from V and 4 bases from J, the junction contained 6 bases not matched to a gene. This CDR3 is 15 amino acids long. Germline V lookup: CDR1 LGHDT, CDR2 YNNKEL (reference sequence). The CDR3 DNA sequence: TGTGCCAGCAGCCAAGGGAGCGGGGATACAGAGACCCAGTACTTC. Protein: CASSQGSGDTETQYF.

This clonotype occurred many times. The genes are TRBV11-2 and TRBJ2-2; D remains ambiguous. CDR1 and CDR2 (germline): SGHAT, FQNNGV. Trimming took 5 bases from V and 7 from J, leaving 8 bases between them. This CDR3 contains 12 residues. Here the CDR3 DNA reads TGTGCCAGCAGCATGACAAGCGGGGAGCTGTTTTTT. It translates to CASSMTSGELFF.

The rearrangement joins TRBV18 to TRBJ1-4; 7 bases map to TRBD1. V lost 6 bases to trimming and J lost 8 bases; unmatched junction nucleotides: 12. The germline V gene encodes CDR1 KGHSH and CDR2 LQKENI. The CDR3 is 15 residues long. Written as DNA, the CDR3 is TGTGCCAGCTCGTACTCGACAGGGATGGAAGAAAAACTGTTTTTT. Translation gives CASSYSTGMEEKLFF.

In its sample, this clonotype was seen a few times. The chain combines TRBV7-9 with TRBJ2-5, with 9 positions matching TRBD2. Germline CDR1 is SEHNR and CDR2 is FQNEAQ (reference sequence). Trimming at V came to 5 bases and at J to 3 bases, leaving 10 bases not matched to a gene. The CDR3 has 16 amino acids. This CDR3 reads CASSPPLAGPEETQYF. The DNA for the CDR3 is TGTGCCAGCAGCCCGCCTCTAGCGGGGCCAGAAGAGACCCAGTACTTC.

This clonotype has at least ten counts. The chain carries TRBV28 and TRBJ2-7; D tentatively fits TRBD1 or TRBD2 (5 bases each). V dropped 6 bases and J dropped 2 bases, with 14 bases sitting between them. There are 14 residues in the CDR3. Germline CDR1 MDHEN, CDR2 SYDVKM. Here the CDR3 reads CASRSGTAAYEQYF. CDR3 bases: TGTGCCAGCAGATCCGGGACGGCAGCCTACGAGCAGTACTTC.

This clonotype was found many times. V usage is TRBV18 and J usage is TRBJ2-7; 7 bases align to TRBD2. Trimming cost V 3 bases and J 3 bases; bases outside gene matches: 11. The CDR3 runs to 16 residues. CDR1 and CDR2 from the germline V gene are KGHSH and LQKENI. The CDR3 loop is CASSPPGERGYYEQYF. In DNA, the CDR3 is TGTGCCAGCTCACCTCCGGGGGAGCGGGGATACTACGAGCAGTACTTC.

This clonotype was detected many times. V usage is TRBV7-2 and J usage is TRBJ1-5; TRBD1 might be the D (5 bases). Germline values: CDR1 SGHTA, CDR2 FQGNSA. The CDR3 consists of 14 residues. V was pared by 0 bases and J by 6 bases, with 9 bases between. The CDR3 DNA reads TGTGCCAGCAGCTTAGCGGGGCTGGCTCAGCCCCAGCATTTT. As protein: CASSLAGLAQPQHF.

The table lists this clonotype with many counts. V is TRBV20-1 and J is TRBJ2-7; 9 bases align to TRBD1. The trim removed 5 bases at V and 9 bases at J, leaving 11 bases unmatched. CDR3 length: 13 residues. Germline lookup yields CDR1 DFQATT and CDR2 SNEGSKA (reference sequence). The CDR3 region is CSAQPDRGLGQYF. The CDR3 DNA follows: TGCAGTGCTCAACCTGACAGGGGGTTGGGGCAGTACTTC.

This clonotype was seen many times. V usage is TRBV5-1 and J usage is TRBJ2-2; possible D gene TRBD1, 6 bases. Germline V gene sequence: CDR1 SGHRS, CDR2 YFSETQ. The CDR3 consists of 14 residues. Trimming removed 4 bases at V and 4 bases at J, with 11 bases between. DNA for the CDR3: TGCGCCAGCAGCGATACAGGGTCCACCGGGGAGCTGTTTTTT. Residues: CASSDTGSTGELFF.

This clonotype has more than one count but fewer than ten. J is TRBJ1-1 and V is TRBV5-1; 7 bases map to TRBD1. Germline lookup yields CDR1 SGHRS and CDR2 YFSETQ. The CDR3 sequence is 14 residues long. J lost 4 bases, V lost 4 bases, and 7 bases had no gene match. The CDR3 DNA reads as TGCGCCAGCAGCCAAGACAGGGTCGTCACTGAAGCTTTCTTT. It yields the protein CASSQDRVVTEAFF.

This clonotype was seen only a few times. The gene calls are TRBV6-2 or TRBV6-3 and TRBJ1-3, with D maybe TRBD1 (5 bases). This CDR3 is built from 16 residues. Germline assignment: CDR1 MNHEY and CDR2 SVGEGT. Trimming left V 0 bases short and J 0 bases short, with 9 bases between. DNA for the CDR3: TGTGCCAGCAGTTACTCGCAGGGCCGCTCTGGAAACACCATATATTTT. It specifies CASSYSQGRSGNTIYF.

The chain recombines TRBV11-2 with TRBJ1-4; D is ambiguous. The CDR3 covers 13 residues. V gave up 4 bases and J gave up 6 bases, with 9 bases separating them. The germline CDR1 and CDR2 sequences are SGHAT and FQNNGV. The CDR3 sequence: CASSSLRDEKLFF. The CDR3 DNA sequence: TGTGCCAGCAGCTCCCTGCGGGATGAAAAACTGTTTTTT.

The rearrangement links TRBV3-1 to TRBJ2-2; 10 bases are a match to TRBD2. This CDR3 comprises 16 residues. CDR1 LGHDT and CDR2 YNNKEL come from the germline V gene (reference sequence). The V gene end was trimmed by 1 base and the J gene end by 6 bases; junction bases not matched to a gene: 5. In DNA, the CDR3 is TGTGCCAGCAGCCAAGCGGCTAGCGGGGGAGCCGGGGAGCTGTTTTTT. This sequence encodes CASSQAASGGAGELFF.

V and J are TRBV15 and TRBJ1-3; D ambiguous. This CDR3 contains 15 residues. Germline V lookup: CDR1 LNHNV, CDR2 YYDKDF (reference sequence). The V end was cut by 0 bases, the J end by 0 bases, with 6 bases between. The CDR3 DNA reads TGTGCCACCAGCAGAGAGGGCGACTCTGGAAACACCATATATTTT. Its protein product is CATSREGDSGNTIYF. The variable domain in full, with the rest retrieved from reference TRBV15 and TRBJ1-3, is DAMVIQNPRYQVTQFGKPVTLSCSQTLNHNVMYWYQQKSSQAPKLLFHYYDKDFNNEADTPDNFQSRRPNTSFCFLDIRSPGLGDTAMYLCATSREGDSGNTIYFGEGSWLTVV.